This T cell receptor beta chain was sequenced during a study of Ad26.COV2.S vaccination and SARS-CoV-2 variants. The V gene lost 0 bases and the J gene lost 2 bases, with 4 bases spanning the gap. Per the germline V gene, CDR1 is MNHEY and CDR2 is SVGAGI. The CDR3 runs 13 residues. Only in-frame clones appear in the TCRdb table, and some are missing; sequencing was by immunoSEQ multiplex PCR. The sample has approximately 300,000 clones; around 81% are singletons. This clone came up once. Treatment meaning: roughly 18 received Ad26.COV2.S at low or high dose, single or two shots; five or six received placebo; per-sample allocation not given. Day 63 after the first vaccine or placebo injection was the time point for sampling.

The sequenced sample was peripheral blood, obtained in a trial of Ad26.COV2.S vaccine versus placebo. The origin of this receptor is a person aged 18-65 years who received the Ad26.COV2.S COVID-19 vaccine or a placebo. The rearrangement links TRBV6-5 to TRBJ1-1, with D hard to call. CDR3 DNA sequence: TGTGCCAGCAGTTACTCGTTCAACACTGAAGCTTTCTTT. Amino acids: CASSYSFNTEAFF.